This T cell receptor (beta chain) was identified in a study of human T cells and chemical hapten exposure. The wider study: Diagnoses of alopecia areata, totalis or universalis occurred in mostly female patients. Broader study findings: Expanded TCRs created a significantly greater count of big CDR3 similarity clusters than controls did.

Time point indicated: patch test 2, 6 weeks after DPC sensitization. Treatment here: therapeutic diphenylcyclopropenone sensitization with weekly scalp DPC. The study enrolled 18 to 70-year-old alopecia patients suitable for DPC. In its sample, this clonotype was seen many times. What it recognizes is unknown. Per the germline V gene, CDR1 is SGHAT and CDR2 is FQNNGV. The CDR3 extends over 15 amino acids. Trimming cost V 8 bases and J 4 bases, with 19 bases left between them. Library construction involved attaching unique molecular identifiers to individual cDNA molecules, which allowed quantitative, reproducible TCR counting. TCRdb re-derived calls from the RACE reads in MiXCR, one entry per CDR3 protein. This table has 95,000 or so distinct CDR3 sequences, approximately 10% appearing once.

The V call is TRBV11-2, the J call TRBJ2-3; a possible D gene is TRBD2 (6 bases). The sample in question was whole blood, obtained in connection with sensitization to the hapten diphenylcyclopropenone (DPC). The sequence came from a woman aged 40 to 50 with alopecia areata. Some clones in this sample may be carry-over from other donors' samples. The CDR3 nucleotides are TGTGCCAGCGCTACCAGCTTAGGGACTCCAGATACGCAGTATTTT. Residues: CASATSLGTPDTQYF.